This T cell receptor beta chain was observed in a study of blood T cell repertoires in COVID-19. Study-level information: Some COVID-19 samples were acute and others convalescent; all came from the United States, Italy and Spain. From T cells, B-cell-depleted T cells, or PBMCs came the material, which was cDNA or gDNA.

This CDR3 spans 16 amino acids. Trimming cost V 3 bases and J 3 bases, with 18 bases left between them. The germline V gene encodes CDR1 GTSNPN and CDR2 SVGIG (reference sequence). Original data processing: Estimation of nucleated cell counts was performed using reference gene primer amplification. The protocol was immunoSEQ multiplex PCR, while the TCRdb copy is restricted to in-frame clones and leaves out a portion. Clonal size and the V and J genes are those of that table, whereas D and trimming came from the DNA. The table lists 40,000 to 55,000 clones, 70% to 90% of them singletons. What was sequenced was peripheral blood. J is TRBJ2-4 and V is TRBV30, with D perhaps matching TRBD2 (6 bases). This receptor was taken from a man in his forties or fifties with active COVID-19. CDR3 coding DNA: TGTGCCTGGAGCAGTCAGAACGGGAGAATCAAAAACATTCAGTACTTC. Translation: CAWSSQNGRIKNIQYF.